This T cell receptor beta chain was sequenced for a study of blood T cell repertoires in COVID-19. As for the study in general: In each case, the material was cDNA or gDNA derived from T cells, B-cell-depleted T cells, or PBMCs.

Per the original data handling: Amplification with reference gene primers provided the estimates of nucleated cell counts. This table comes from immunoSEQ multiplex PCR, and its TCRdb copy is limited to in-frame clones, with some not included. The V and J calls and clone size are taken from that table; D and trimming were inferred from the DNA. This sample yields about 270,000 clones, of which just under 90% are seen a single time; 4.1% belongs to the top ten. The V end was cut by 0 bases, the J end by 0 bases, with 11 bases between. CDR1 is PRHDT, CDR2 FYEKMQ, per germline (reference sequence). The CDR3 length is 16 residues. Across about two dozen US areas, participants ranged in age from 18 to 89 years.

What was sequenced was PBMCs or T cells enriched from blood (not recorded which). The V and J genes are TRBV13 and TRBJ1-1, with D perhaps TRBD1 (6 bases). The sequence was collected from a woman aged 25 to 39 with acute COVID-19. The CDR3 DNA sequence: TGTGCCAGCAGCTTAGGGACAGGTCCTATGAACACTGAAGCTTTCTTT. Its protein product is CASSLGTGPMNTEAFF.